This T cell receptor beta chain appears in the sequencing data of a study of identical twins (dated by TCRdb to about 2016). For context, the study as a whole: TCR alpha and beta repertoires from monozygotic twins, unrelated adults of various ages and cord blood were deep-sequenced to test whether fetal clonotypes persist. To rule out contamination, the twin experiments were replicated at different times with different library preparation protocols.

Every donor was a healthy Caucasian. Three unrelated non-twin adults were also sequenced: a male aged 18 to 29, a male aged 50 to 60 and a female aged 50 to 60. Miltenyi CD45RO+ enrichment and human naive T-cell isolation kits were used to isolate memory (CD45RO+) and naive T cells from PBMC. Library preparation used 5' RACE. For sequencing, an Illumina HiSeq 2000 was employed. Template switching introduced a universal primer binding site; the final cDNA contained a unique molecular identifier, enabling accurate counting of TCR cDNA molecules. Specific primers in the conserved constant-segment region were used to synthesize first-strand cDNA for the TCR alpha and beta chains. To control for contamination, every cDNA library carried two barcodes: a SMART-Mk sample barcode plus Illumina barcodes. TruSeq adapter sequences and Illumina sample barcodes were added in two successive PCR steps. The TCR alpha and beta cDNA libraries were sequenced on the Illumina HiSeq platform using custom primers. The study's own analysis went as follows. Raw reads were processed with MiGEC to extract unique molecular identifiers, and MiXCR was used to determine CDR3 positions. For each individual, recombination models were inferred using an EM algorithm with the repgenHMM and IGoR tools. The analysis of shared clonotypes was done with the tcR package in R, with sharing normalized by the product of cloneset sizes. To study raw recombination free of thymic and clonal selection effects, out-of-frame nonproductive sequences were analyzed. The public reads were run again by TCRdb, first through fastp at Q25 and then through MiXCR, and only productive beta chains were kept. All rows with the same CDR3 protein become a single entry with the most common DNA and genes. The V and J calls come from TCRdb's annotation, not from the publication. The sample contains 420,000 or so distinct CDR3 sequences, roughly 18% of them found a single time. The top ten hold about 12% of the sample.

About this clonotype itself: The antigen it binds to is not known. Base-call qualities are not available, and no considerably larger clone is one nucleotide away.

General study outcomes and caveats: Compared with coincidental sharing between unrelated individuals, an excess of low generation-probability sequences was observed among out-of-frame TCR alpha sequences shared between twins. Conclusions relied on cross-sectional statistical analysis, since the same donors could not be followed over many years. Zero-insertion analyses could be partly confounded by invariant T cells such as MAIT and iNKT, though diverse VJ usage argued against such confounding for most clonotypes. The excess sharing between twins in beta out-of-frame sequences was weaker because fewer shared sequences reduced the signal-to-noise ratio. Abundant cord blood beta clonotypes had fewer insertions, young adult naive repertoires showed a similar but weaker trend, and memory repertoires showed no such trend. Recombination models systematically underestimated out-of-frame TCR alpha sharing in monozygotic twins but agreed with sharing between unrelated individuals.

The sample was naive T cells sorted from blood. This specimen's cell subset or site label, per the study, means: cells isolated with a human naive T-cell isolation kit. This clonotype was sampled from a middle-aged man in good health.

The nucleotides are TGTGCCAGTAGTACGTTAGGACAGGGGAACACCGGGGAGCTGTTTTTT. Its protein is CASSTLGQGNTGELFF. Recombination joined TRBV19 with TRBJ2-2; a stretch of 8 junction bases matches TRBD1. The junction shows trimming of 4 bases on V and 1 base on J, and the gene matches do not reach 5 bases of it. The CDR3 measures 16 amino acids from cysteine to phenylalanine. The DNA shown is the 48-base CDR3, in frame from base 1. From a lookup of the germline V gene (reference sequence), CDR1 and CDR2 are LNHDA and SQIVND. Here the CDR3 is joined to the reference TRBV19 and TRBJ2-2 genes, and the full variable domain is: DGGITQSPKYLFRKEGQNVTLSCEQNLNHDAMYWYRQDPGQGLRLIYYSQIVNDFQKGDIAEGYSVSREKKESFPLTVTSAQKNPTAFYLCASSTLGQGNTGELFFGEGSRLTVL.